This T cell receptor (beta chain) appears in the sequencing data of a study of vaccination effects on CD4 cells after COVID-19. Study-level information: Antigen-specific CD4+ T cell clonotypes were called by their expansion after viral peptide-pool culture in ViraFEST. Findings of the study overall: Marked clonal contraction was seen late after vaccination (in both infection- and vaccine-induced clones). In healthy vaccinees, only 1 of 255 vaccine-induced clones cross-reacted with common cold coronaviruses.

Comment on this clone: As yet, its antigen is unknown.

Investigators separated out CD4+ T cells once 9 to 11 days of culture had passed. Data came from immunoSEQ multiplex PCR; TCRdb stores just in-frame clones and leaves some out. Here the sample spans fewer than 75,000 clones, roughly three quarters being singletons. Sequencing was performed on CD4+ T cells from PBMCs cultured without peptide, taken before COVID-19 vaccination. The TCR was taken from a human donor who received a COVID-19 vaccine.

CDR3: CASSPLSSTDTQYF. The CDR3 region has the DNA TGTGCCAGCAGCCCTCTCTCTAGCACAGATACGCAGTATTTT. The chain couples TRBV9 to TRBJ2-3, with D uncertain. CDR1 is SGDLS, CDR2 YYNGEE, per germline. This CDR3 spans 14 amino acids. Between the trimmed V and J ends, which lost 4 bases and 0 bases, there was a span of 9 bases.